The source of this T cell receptor beta chain is a study of cytomegalovirus exposure and HLA in healthy donors. General study points: It was taken for granted in presence/absence analyses that sequencing depth across donors was roughly uniform. An analysis that was carried out later associated about 17,000 TCR beta sequences with HLA alleles at 0.05 false discovery rate. What a later analysis showed was that several of the most significant clusters appeared linked to common viral pathogens.

As concerns this clone: Its antigen is unidentified.

Both 60 Vbeta primers and 13 Jbeta primers went into the PCR. The protocol was immunoSEQ multiplex PCR, while the TCRdb copy is restricted to in-frame clones and leaves out a portion. Found here are about 180,000 clones, approximately 81% of them singletons; the top ten hold around 2.5%. This TCR came from a female donor in good health and CMV-seronegative. Sequenced input: PBMCs.

CDR3 DNA sequence: TGCGCCAGCAGCTTTCAGGGGGGCCCTCAAGAGACCCAGTACTTC. This sequence encodes CASSFQGGPQETQYF. The rearrangement links TRBV5-1 to TRBJ2-5; possible D gene TRBD1, 7 bases. This CDR3 has 15 residues. V shed 2 bases and J shed 2 bases, with 13 bases lying between them. Germline loops: CDR1 SGHRS, CDR2 YFSETQ.